This T cell receptor beta chain emerged from a study of STAT5B mutations in CD4+ large granular lymphocyte leukemia. The trim removed 2 bases at V and 5 bases at J, leaving 3 bases unmatched. The CDR3 has 15 residues. Per the germline V gene, CDR1 is SGHDT and CDR2 is YYEEEE. Study-level results: Without putative leukemic clones, patient CD4-sorted repertoires remained more clonal than healthy CD4+ repertoires.

Repertoires were generated with immunoSEQ multiplex PCR, while TCRdb's copy carries only in-frame clones and drops some. The table has tens of thousands of clones, roughly 80% seen once. Notes on this clone: Its target is unknown.

The material sequenced was CD4+ T cells from blood buffy coats. The receptor was derived from a human donor in good health. The chain is built from TRBV5-6 and TRBJ2-1; TRBD2 matches at 11 bases. CDR3: CASSFTSGSHNEQFF. The CDR3 DNA follows: TGTGCCAGCAGCTTTACTAGCGGGAGTCACAATGAGCAGTTCTTC.